What follows is one T cell receptor beta chain and its context. The germline V and J ends were trimmed by 9 bases and 6 bases, with 17 bases remaining between them. Germline assignment: CDR1 LNHDA and CDR2 SQIVND (reference sequence). This CDR3 region has 14 residues. This sample is part of a study of control samples from healthy donors and cancer patients. Generated by immunoSEQ multiplex PCR, the TCRdb table keeps only in-frame clones and is missing some. The table shows over 120,000 clones, with 75% to 95% occurring only once. This clonotype was obtained from a man younger than 45 in good health. This chain connects TRBV19 to TRBJ2-2, with D maybe TRBD1 (6 bases). Sequenced input: blood. The CDR3 spells CARNLTGNPGELFF. CDR3 sequence (DNA): TGTGCCAGAAACCTTACAGGGAATCCCGGGGAGCTGTTTTTT.